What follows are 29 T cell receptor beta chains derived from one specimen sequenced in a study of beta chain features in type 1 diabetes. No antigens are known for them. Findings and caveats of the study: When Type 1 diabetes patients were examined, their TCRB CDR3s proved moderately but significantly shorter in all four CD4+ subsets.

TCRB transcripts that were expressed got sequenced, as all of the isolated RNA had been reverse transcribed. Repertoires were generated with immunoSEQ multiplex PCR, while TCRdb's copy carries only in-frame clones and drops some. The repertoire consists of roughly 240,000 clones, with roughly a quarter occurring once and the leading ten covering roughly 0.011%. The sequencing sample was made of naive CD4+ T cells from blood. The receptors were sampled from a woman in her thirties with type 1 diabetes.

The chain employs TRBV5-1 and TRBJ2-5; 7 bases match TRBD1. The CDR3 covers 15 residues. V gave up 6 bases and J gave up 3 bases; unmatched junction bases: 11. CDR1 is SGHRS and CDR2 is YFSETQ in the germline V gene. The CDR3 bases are TGCGCCAGCACCCGACAACAGGGGTGGAAAGAGACCCAGTACTTC. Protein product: CASTRQQGWKETQYF. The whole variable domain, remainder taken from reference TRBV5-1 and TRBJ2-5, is KAGVTQTPRYLIKTRGQQVTLSCSPISGHRSVSWYQQTPGQGLQFLFEYFSETQRNKGNFPGRFSGRQFSNSRSEMNVSTLELGDSALYLCASTRQQGWKETQYFGPGTRLLVL.

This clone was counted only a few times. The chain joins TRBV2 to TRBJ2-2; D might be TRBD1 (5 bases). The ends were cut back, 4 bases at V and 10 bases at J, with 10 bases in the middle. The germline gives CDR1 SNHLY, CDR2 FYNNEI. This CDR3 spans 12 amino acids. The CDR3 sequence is CASSVQGLELFF. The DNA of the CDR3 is TGTGCCAGCAGTGTTCAGGGCCTGGAGCTGTTTTTT.

CDR3 coding DNA: TGTGCCAGCAGCCGGGGCGGGAGCGCAGATACGCAGTATTTT. Its translation is CASSRGGSADTQYF. The chain combines TRBV7-2 with TRBJ2-3, with 7 bases identical to TRBD2. Germline values: CDR1 SGHTA, CDR2 FQGNSA. The CDR3 is 14 residues long. V lost 5 bases and J lost 4; bases outside the gene matches: 6.

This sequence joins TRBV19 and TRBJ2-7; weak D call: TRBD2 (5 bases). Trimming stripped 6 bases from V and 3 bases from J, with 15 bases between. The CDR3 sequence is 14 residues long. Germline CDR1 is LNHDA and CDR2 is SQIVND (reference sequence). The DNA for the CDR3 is TGTGCCAGTAGATCGGGGAATGCCCTCTACGAGCAGTACTTC. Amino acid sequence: CASRSGNALYEQYF. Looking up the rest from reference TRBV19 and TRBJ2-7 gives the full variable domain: DGGITQSPKYLFRKEGQNVTLSCEQNLNHDAMYWYRQDPGQGLRLIYYSQIVNDFQKGDIAEGYSVSREKKESFPLTVTSAQKNPTAFYLCASRSGNALYEQYFGPGTRLTVT.

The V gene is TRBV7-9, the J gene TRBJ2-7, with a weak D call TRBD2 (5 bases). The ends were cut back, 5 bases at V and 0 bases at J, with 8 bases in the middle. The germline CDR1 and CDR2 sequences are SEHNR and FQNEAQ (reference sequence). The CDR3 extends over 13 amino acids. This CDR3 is CASSRRDSYEQYF. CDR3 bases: TGTGCCAGCAGCCGCCGGGACTCCTACGAGCAGTACTTC.

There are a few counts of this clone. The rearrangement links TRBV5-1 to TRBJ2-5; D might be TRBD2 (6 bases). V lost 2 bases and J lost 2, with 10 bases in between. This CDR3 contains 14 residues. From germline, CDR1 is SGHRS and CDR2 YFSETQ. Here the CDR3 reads CASSFRGTQETQYF. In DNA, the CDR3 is TGCGCCAGCAGCTTTCGCGGGACTCAAGAGACCCAGTACTTC.

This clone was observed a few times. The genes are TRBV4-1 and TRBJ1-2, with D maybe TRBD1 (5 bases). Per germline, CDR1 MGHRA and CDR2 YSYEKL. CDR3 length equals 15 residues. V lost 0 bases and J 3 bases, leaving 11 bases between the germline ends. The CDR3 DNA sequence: TGCGCCAGCAGCCAAGATCTAACAGGATACTATGGCTACACCTTC. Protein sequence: CASSQDLTGYYGYTF.

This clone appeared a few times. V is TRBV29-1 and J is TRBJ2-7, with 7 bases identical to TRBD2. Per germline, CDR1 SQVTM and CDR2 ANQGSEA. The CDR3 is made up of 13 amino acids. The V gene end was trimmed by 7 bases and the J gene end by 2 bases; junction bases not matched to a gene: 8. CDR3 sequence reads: CSARGVPTYEQYF. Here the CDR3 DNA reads TGCAGCGCTCGGGGGGTGCCCACCTACGAGCAGTACTTC.

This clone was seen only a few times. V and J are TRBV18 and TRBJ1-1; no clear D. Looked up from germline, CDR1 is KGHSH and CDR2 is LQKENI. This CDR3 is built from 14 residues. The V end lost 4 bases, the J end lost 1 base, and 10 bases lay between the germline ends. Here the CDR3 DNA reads TGTGCCAGCTCACTTGACCCGGGGAACACTGAAGCTTTCTTT. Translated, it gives CASSLDPGNTEAFF.

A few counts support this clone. CDR3 region: CASSPQTGGSETQYF. The CDR3 DNA reads as TGTGCCAGCAGCCCACAGACAGGGGGCTCGGAGACCCAGTACTTC. The chain is built from TRBV9 and TRBJ2-5; 10 nucleotides line up with TRBD1. V dropped 4 bases and J dropped 5; count of bases not matched to a gene: 8. In germline, CDR1 is SGDLS, CDR2 YYNGEE. CDR3 length equals 15 residues. Full variable domain (outside the CDR3, taken from reference TRBV9 and TRBJ2-5): DSGVTQTPKHLITATGQRVTLRCSPRSGDLSVYWYQQSLDQGLQFLIQYYNGEERAKGNILERFSAQQFPDLHSELNLSSLELGDSALYFCASSPQTGGSETQYFGPGTRLLVL.

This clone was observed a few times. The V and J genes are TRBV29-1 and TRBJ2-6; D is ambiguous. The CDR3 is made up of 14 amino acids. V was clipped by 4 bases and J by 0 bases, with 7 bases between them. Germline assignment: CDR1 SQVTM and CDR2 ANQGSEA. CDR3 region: CSVGVDSGANVLTF. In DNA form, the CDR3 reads TGCAGCGTTGGCGTCGACTCTGGGGCCAACGTCCTGACTTTC. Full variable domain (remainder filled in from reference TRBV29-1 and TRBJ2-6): SAVISQKPSRDICQRGTSLTIQCQVDSQVTMMFWYRQQPGQSLTLIATANQGSEATYESGFVIDKFPISRPNLTFSTLTVSNMSPEDSSIYLCSVGVDSGANVLTFGAGSRLTVL.

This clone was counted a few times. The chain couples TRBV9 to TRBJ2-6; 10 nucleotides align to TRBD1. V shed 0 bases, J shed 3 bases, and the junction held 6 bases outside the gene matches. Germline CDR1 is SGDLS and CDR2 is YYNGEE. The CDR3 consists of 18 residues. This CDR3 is CASSVGGQGFGGANVLTF. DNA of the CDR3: TGTGCCAGCAGCGTAGGGGGACAGGGGTTTGGTGGGGCCAACGTCCTGACTTTC.

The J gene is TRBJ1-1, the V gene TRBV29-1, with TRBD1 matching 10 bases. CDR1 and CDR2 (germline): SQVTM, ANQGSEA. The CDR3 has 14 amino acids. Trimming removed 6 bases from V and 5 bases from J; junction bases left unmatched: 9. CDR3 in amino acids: CSVQTGGGGTEAFF. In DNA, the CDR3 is TGCAGCGTGCAGACAGGGGGCGGTGGTACTGAAGCTTTCTTT.

The CDR3 DNA reads as TGTGCCAGCAGTTCAGAAGGACAGGGGGCCTACGAGCAGTACTTC. Amino acid sequence: CASSSEGQGAYEQYF. J is TRBJ2-7 and V is TRBV27, with 10 bases identical to TRBD1. This CDR3 has 15 amino acids. The V segment lost 4 bases and the J segment 2 bases; nucleotides outside the gene matches: 5. CDR1 and CDR2 (germline): MNHEY, SMNVEV (reference sequence).

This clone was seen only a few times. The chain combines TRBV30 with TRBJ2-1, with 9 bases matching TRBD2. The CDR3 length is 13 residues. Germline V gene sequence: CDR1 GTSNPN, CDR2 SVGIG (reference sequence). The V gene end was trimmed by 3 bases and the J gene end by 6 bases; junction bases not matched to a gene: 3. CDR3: CAWRGSGSNEQFF. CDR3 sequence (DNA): TGTGCCTGGAGGGGTAGCGGGAGCAATGAGCAGTTCTTC.

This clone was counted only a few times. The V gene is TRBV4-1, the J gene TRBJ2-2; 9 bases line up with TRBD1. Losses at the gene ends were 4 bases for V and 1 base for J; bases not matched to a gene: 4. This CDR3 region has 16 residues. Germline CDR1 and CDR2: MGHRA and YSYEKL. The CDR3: CASSLRQGENTGELFF. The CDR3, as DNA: TGCGCCAGCAGCCTCAGACAGGGGGAGAACACCGGGGAGCTGTTTTTT.

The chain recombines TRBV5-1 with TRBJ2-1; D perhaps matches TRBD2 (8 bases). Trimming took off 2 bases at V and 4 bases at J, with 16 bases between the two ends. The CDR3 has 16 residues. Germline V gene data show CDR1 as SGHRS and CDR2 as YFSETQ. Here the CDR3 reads CASSFGGGTAYNEQFF. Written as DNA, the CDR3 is TGCGCCAGCAGCTTCGGCGGGGGGACAGCTTACAATGAGCAGTTCTTC.

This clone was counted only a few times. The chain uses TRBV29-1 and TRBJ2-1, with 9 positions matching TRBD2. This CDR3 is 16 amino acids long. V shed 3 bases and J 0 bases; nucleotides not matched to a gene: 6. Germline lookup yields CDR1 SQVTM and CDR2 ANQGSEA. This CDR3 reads CSVESGLASSYNEQFF. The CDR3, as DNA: TGCAGCGTTGAGTCGGGACTAGCCAGCTCCTACAATGAGCAGTTCTTC.

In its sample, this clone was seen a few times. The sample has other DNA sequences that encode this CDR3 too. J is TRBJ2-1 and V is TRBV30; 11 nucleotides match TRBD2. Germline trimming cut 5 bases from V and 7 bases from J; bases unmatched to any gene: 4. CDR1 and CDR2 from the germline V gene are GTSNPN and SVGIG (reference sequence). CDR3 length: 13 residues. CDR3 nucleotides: TGTGCCTGGCGGCTAGCGGGAGGTAATGAGCAGTTCTTC. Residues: CAWRLAGGNEQFF.

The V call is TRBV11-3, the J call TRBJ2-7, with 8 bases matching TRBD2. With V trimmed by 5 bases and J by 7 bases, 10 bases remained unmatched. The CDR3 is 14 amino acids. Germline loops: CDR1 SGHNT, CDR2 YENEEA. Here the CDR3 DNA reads TGTGCCAGCAGCACGGTGTCAGCGGGAGCTGAGCAGTACTTC. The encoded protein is CASSTVSAGAEQYF.

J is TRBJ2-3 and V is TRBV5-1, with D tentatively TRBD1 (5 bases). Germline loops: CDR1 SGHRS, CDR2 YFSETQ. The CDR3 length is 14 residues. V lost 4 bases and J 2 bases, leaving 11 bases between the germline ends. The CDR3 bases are TGCGCCAGCAGCGGGGCGGCAGCCACAGATACGCAGTATTTT. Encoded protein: CASSGAAATDTQYF. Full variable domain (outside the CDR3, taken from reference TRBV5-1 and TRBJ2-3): KAGVTQTPRYLIKTRGQQVTLSCSPISGHRSVSWYQQTPGQGLQFLFEYFSETQRNKGNFPGRFSGRQFSNSRSEMNVSTLELGDSALYLCASSGAAATDTQYFGPGTRLTVL.

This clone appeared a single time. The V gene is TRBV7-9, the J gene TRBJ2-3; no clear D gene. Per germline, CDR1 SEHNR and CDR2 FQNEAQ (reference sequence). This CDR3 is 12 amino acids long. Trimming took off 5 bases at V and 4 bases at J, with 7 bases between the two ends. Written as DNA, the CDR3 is TGTGCCAGCAGCCCTGGCCCAGATACGCAGTATTTT. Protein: CASSPGPDTQYF.

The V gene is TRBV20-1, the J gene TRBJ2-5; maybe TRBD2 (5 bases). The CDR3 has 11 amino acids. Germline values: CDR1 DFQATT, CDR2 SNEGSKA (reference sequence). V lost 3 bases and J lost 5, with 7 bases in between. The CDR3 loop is CSAREEETQYF. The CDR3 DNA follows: TGCAGTGCTAGGGAGGAGGAGACCCAGTACTTC.

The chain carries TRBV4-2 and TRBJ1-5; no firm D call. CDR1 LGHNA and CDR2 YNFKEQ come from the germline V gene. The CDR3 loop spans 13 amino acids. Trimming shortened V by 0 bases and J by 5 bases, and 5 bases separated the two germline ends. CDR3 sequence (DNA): TGTGCCAGCAGCCAAGAGGCAGATCAGCCCCAGCATTTT. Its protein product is CASSQEADQPQHF.

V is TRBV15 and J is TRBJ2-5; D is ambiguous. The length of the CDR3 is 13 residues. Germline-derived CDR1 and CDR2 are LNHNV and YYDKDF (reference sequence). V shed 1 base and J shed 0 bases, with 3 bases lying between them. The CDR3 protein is CATSRGDQETQYF. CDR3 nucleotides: TGTGCCACCAGCAGAGGAGACCAAGAGACCCAGTACTTC.

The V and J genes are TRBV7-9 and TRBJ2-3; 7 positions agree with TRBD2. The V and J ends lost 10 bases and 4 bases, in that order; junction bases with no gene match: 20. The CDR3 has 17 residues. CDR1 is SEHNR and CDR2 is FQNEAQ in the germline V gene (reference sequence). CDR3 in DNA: TGTGCCACCCAACCGACCAGACTAGCCGAGCTGGCAGATACGCAGTATTTT. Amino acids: CATQPTRLAELADTQYF. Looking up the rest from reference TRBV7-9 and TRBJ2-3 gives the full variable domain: DTGVSQNPRHKITKRGQNVTFRCDPISEHNRLYWYRQTLGQGPEFLTYFQNEAQLEKSRLLSDRFSAERPKGSFSTLEIQRTEQGDSAMYLCATQPTRLAELADTQYFGPGTRLTVL.

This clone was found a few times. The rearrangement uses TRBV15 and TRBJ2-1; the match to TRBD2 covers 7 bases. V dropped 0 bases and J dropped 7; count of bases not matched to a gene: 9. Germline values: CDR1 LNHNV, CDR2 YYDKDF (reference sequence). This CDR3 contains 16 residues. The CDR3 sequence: CATSRDRGTNRNEQFF. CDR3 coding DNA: TGTGCCACCAGCAGAGATCGGGGGACTAATAGGAATGAGCAGTTCTTC.

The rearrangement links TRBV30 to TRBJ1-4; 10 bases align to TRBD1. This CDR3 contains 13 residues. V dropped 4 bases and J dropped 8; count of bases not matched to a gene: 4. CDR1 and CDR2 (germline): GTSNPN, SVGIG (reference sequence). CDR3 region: CAWNRDRGEKLFF. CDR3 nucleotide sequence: TGTGCCTGGAACCGGGACAGGGGCGAAAAACTGTTTTTT.

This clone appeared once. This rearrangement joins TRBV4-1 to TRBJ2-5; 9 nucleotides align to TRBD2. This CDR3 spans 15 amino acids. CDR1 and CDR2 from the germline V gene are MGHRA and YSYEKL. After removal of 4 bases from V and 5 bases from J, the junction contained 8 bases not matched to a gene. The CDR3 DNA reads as TGCGCCAGCAGCCCCTTTGGCGCGGGAGGGGAGACCCAGTACTTC. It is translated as CASSPFGAGGETQYF.